The clone carrying this T cell receptor beta chain was seen repeatedly, ten times or more. The antigen remains unidentified. The CDR3 covers 13 residues. From germline, CDR1 is MNHEY and CDR2 SMNVEV (reference sequence). Trimming left V 8 bases short and J 2 bases short, with 13 bases between. These data belong to a study of identical twins. Findings of the study overall: Cross-sectional statistics, not tracking of the same donors, supported the conclusions.

A universal primer site arose from template switching, and cDNA bore unique molecular identifiers. TCRdb processed the 5' RACE reads anew with MiXCR; each CDR3 protein has one entry. The sample comprises approximately 620,000 distinct CDR3 sequences, 8.5% to 9.5% of which are singletons, and around 0.95% rests with the top ten. This sample was also put to use in a study of yellow fever vaccine responses in identical twins. From that study: After vaccination, twins' T cell response reportedly seemed partly convergent, partly personalized.

The chain joins TRBV27 to TRBJ2-7; D could derive from TRBD1 or TRBD2 (6 bases each). The sample was PBMCs. The clonotype comes from a young woman in good health. The CDR3, as DNA: TGTGCCAGCCGGAGAGGGGGGCCCTACGAGCAGTACTTC. Its translation: CASRRGGPYEQYF.